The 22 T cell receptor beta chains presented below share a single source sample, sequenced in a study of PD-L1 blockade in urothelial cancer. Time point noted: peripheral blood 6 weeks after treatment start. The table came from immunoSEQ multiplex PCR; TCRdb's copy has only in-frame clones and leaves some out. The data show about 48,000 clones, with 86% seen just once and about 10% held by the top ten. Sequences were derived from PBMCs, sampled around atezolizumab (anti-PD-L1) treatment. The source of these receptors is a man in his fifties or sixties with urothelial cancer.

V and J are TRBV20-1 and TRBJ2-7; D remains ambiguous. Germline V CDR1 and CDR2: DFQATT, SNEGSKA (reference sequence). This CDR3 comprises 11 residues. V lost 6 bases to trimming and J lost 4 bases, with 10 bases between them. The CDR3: CSALTGYEQYF. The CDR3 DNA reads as TGCAGTGCCCTTACGGGTTACGAGCAGTACTTC.

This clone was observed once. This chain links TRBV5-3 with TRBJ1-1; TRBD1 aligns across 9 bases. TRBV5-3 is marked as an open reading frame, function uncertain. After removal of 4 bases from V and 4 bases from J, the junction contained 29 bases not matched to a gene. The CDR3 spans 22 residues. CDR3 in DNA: TGTGCCAGAAGCCCTGACCCGGGACAGGGAGGGAACAGTAGATCGGAGGGCACTGAAGCTTTCTTT. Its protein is CARSPDPGQGGNSRSEGTEAFF.

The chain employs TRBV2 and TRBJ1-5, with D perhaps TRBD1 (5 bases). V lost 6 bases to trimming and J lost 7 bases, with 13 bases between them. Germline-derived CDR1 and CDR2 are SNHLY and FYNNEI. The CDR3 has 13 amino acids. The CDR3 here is CASSKQVKQPQHF. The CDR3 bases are TGTGCCAGCAGCAAACAGGTGAAGCAGCCCCAGCATTTT. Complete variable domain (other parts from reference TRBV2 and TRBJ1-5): EPEVTQTPSHQVTQMGQEVILRCVPISNHLYFYWYRQILGQKVEFLVSFYNNEISEKSEIFDDQFSVERPDGSNFTLKIRSTKLEDSAMYFCASSKQVKQPQHFGDGTRLSIL.

The CDR3 DNA follows: TGTGCCAGCAGCCAAAGTCGAAGCGGGGGGGCGAATGAGCAGTTCTTC. Translation gives CASSQSRSGGANEQFF. The gene calls are TRBV16 and TRBJ2-1; 10 nucleotides align to TRBD2. V was clipped by 2 bases and J by 7 bases; unmatched bases: 8. The CDR3 length is 16 residues. Looked up from germline, CDR1 is KGHSY and CDR2 is FQNENV.

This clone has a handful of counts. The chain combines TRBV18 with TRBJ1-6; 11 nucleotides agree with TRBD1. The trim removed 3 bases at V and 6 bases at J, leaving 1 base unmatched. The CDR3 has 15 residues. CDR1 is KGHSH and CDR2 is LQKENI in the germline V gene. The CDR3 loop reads CASSPGTGGNSPLHF. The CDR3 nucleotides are TGTGCCAGCTCACCGGGGACAGGGGGTAATTCACCCCTCCACTTT.

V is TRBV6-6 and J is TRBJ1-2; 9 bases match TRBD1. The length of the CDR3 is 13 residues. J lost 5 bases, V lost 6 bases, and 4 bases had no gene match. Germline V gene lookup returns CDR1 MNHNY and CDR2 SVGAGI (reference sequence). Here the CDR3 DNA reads TGTGCCAGCAGGCCGACAGGGGGTTATGGCTACACCTTC. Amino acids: CASRPTGGYGYTF.

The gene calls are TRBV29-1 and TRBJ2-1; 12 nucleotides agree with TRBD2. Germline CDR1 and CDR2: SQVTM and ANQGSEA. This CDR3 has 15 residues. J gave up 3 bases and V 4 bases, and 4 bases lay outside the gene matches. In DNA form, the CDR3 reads TGCAGCGTTGGACCGGGACTAGCGGGCTACAATGAGCAGTTCTTC. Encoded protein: CSVGPGLAGYNEQFF.

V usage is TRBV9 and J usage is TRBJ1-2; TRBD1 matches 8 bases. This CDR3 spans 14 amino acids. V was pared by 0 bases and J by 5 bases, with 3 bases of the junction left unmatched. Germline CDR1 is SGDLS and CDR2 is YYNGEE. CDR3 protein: CASSVDDRGYGYTF. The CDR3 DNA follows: TGTGCCAGCAGCGTAGATGACAGGGGATATGGCTACACCTTC.

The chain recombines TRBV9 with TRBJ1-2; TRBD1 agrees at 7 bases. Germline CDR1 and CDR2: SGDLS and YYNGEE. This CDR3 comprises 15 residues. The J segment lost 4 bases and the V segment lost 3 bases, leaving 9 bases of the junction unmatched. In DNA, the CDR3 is TGTGCCAGCAGCGCCCGACAGGGTTTAAGCTATGGCTACACCTTC. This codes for CASSARQGLSYGYTF.

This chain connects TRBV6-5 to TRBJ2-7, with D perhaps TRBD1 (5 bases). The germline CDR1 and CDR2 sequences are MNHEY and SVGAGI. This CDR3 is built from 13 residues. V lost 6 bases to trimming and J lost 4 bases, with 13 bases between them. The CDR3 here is CASSPSRQYEQYF. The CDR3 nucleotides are TGTGCCAGCAGCCCCTCCCGACAGTACGAGCAGTACTTC.

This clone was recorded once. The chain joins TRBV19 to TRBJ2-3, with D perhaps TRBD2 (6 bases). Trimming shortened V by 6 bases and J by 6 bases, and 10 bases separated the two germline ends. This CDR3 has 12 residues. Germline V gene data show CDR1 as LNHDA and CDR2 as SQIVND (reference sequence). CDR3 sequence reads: CASRLSGDTQYF. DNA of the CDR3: TGTGCCAGTAGACTTAGCGGCGATACGCAGTATTTT.

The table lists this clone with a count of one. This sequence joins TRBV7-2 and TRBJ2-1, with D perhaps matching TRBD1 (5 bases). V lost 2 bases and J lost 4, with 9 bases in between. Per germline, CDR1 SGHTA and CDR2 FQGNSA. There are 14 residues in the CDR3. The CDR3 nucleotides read TGTGCCAGCAGCTTAACAGGACCGTACAATGAGCAGTTCTTC. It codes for CASSLTGPYNEQFF.

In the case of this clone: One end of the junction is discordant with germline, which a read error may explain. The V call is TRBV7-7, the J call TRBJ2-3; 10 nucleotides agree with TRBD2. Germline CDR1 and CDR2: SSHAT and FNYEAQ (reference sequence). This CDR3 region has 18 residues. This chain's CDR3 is CASSLSSGGAGGADTQYF. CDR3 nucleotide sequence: TGTGCTAGCAGCTTAAGCAGCGGGGGGGCCGGAGGGGCAGATACGCAGTATTTT.

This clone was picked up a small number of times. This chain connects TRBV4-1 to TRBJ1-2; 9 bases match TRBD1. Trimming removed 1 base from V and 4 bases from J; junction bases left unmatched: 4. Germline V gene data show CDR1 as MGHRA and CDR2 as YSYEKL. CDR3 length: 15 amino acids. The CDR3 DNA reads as TGCGCCAGCAGCCAAGCCTCGGACAGGGGCTATGGCTACACCTTC. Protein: CASSQASDRGYGYTF.

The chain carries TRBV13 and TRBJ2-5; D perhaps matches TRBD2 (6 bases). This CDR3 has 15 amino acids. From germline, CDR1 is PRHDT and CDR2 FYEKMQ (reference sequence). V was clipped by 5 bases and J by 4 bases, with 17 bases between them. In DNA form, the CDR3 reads TGTGCCAGCAGCAGTCCAGGGCGGGGAGGAGAGACCCAGTACTTC. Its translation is CASSSPGRGGETQYF.

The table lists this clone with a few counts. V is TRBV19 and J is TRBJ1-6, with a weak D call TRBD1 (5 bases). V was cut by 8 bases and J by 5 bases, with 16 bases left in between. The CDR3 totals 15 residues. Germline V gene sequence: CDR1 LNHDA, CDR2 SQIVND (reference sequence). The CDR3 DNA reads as TGTGCCAGTGCGATGACAGTGGGAAATAATTCACCCCTCCACTTT. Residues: CASAMTVGNNSPLHF.

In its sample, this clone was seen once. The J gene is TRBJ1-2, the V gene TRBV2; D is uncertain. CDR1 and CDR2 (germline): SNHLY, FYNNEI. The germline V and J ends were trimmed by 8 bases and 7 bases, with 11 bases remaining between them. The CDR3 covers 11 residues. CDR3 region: CASALGLGYTF. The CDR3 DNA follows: TGTGCCAGCGCACTGGGCCTTGGCTACACCTTC.

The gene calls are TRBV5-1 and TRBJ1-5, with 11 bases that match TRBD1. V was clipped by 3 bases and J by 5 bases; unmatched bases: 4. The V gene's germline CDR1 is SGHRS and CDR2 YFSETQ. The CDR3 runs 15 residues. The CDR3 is CASSWTGGKDQPQHF. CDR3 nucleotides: TGCGCCAGCAGCTGGACAGGGGGCAAGGATCAGCCCCAGCATTTT.

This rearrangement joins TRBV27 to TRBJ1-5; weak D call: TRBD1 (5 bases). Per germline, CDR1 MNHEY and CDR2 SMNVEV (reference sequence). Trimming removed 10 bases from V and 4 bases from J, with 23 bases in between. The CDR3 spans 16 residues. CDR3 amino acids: CATRAGNRLLNQPQHF. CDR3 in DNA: TGTGCCACCCGGGCAGGGAACCGTCTCTTAAATCAGCCCCAGCATTTT.

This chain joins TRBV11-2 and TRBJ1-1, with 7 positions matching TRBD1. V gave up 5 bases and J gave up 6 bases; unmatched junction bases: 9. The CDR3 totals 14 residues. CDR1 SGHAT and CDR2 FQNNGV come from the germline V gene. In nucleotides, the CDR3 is TGTGCCAGCAGCCCGCGACAGGGTGTTTCTGAAGCTTTCTTT. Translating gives CASSPRQGVSEAFF.

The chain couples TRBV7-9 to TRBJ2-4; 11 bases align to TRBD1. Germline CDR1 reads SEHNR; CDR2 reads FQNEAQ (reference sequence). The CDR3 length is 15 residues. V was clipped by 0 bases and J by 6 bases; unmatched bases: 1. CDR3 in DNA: TGTGCCAGCAGCTTAGCTGGACAGGGGGCAAACATTCAGTACTTC. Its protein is CASSLAGQGANIQYF.

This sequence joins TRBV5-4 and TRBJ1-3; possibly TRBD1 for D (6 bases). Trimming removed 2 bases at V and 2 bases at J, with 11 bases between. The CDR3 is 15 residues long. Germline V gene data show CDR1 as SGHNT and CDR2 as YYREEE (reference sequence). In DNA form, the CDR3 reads TGTGCCAGCAGCTTTGGACAGAGAGCTGGAAACACCATATATTTT. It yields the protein CASSFGQRAGNTIYF.